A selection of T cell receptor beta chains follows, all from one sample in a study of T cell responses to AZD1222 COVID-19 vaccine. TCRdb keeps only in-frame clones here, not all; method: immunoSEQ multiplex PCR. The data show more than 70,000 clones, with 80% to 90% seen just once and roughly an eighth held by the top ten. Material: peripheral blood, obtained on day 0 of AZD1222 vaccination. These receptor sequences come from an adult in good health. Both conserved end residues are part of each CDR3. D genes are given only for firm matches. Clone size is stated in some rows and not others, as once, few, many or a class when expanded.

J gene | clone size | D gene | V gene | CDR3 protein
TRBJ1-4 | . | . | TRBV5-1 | CASSPQQLNEKLFF
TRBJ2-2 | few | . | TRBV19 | CASSSVSSWSGELFF
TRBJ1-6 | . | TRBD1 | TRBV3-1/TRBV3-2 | CASSQGGQGQGSPLHF
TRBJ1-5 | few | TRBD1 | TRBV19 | CASSRDRYNQPQHF
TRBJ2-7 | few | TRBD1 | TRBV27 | CASSFGQGFGEQYF
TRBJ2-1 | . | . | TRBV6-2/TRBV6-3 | CASSDSGSSYNEQFF
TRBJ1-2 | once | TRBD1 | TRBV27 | CASSLGQGGNYGYTF
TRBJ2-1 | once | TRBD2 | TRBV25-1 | CASSEYGGGANEQFF
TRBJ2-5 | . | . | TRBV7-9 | CASSQGWGETQYF
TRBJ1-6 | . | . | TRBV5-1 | CASRSDANNSPLHF
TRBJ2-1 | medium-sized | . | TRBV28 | CASSLASVNNEQFF
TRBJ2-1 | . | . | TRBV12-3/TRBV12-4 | CASTGYNEQFF
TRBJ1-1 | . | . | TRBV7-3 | CASSLFEGGKTEAFF
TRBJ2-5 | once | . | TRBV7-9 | CASSLRVETQYF
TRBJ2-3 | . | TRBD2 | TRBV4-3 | CASSQEIAGGRDTQYF
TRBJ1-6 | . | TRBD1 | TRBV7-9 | CASSPLTGGRPPLHF
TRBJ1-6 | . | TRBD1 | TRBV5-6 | CASSKMQQGSSNSPLHF